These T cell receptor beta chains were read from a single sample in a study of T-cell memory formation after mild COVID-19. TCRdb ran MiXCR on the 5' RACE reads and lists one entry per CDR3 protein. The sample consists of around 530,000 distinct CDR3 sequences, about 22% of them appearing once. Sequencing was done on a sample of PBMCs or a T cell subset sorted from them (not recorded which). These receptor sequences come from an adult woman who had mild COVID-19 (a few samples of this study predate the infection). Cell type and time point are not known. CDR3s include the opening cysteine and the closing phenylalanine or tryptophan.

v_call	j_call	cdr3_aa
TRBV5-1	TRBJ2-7	CASSLESGLEQYF
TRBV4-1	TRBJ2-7	CASSQGGGGLSYEQYF
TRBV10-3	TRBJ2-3	CAISEGRGATDTQYF
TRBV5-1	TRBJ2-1	CASSLVDSSSYNEQFF
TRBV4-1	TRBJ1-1	CASSQEVAESTEAFF
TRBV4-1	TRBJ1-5	CASSQTSGRGNQPQHF
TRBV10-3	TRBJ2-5	CAIRSGGETQYF
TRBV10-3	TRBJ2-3	CAISEWASDTQYF
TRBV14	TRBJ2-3	CASTDIGSTDTQYF
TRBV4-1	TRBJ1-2	CASSRTTREGYTF
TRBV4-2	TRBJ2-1	CASSKEGLASNNEQFF
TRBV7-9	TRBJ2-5	CASSTRTGTWETQYF
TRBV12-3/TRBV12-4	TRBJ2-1	CASSRSSDSYNEQFF
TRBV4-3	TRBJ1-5	CASSQDWQQDYQPQHF
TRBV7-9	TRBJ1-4	CASSLGRDRVEKLFF
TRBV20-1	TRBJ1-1	CSARDLDRVSREAFF
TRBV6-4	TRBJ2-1	CASRPFGGGGSYNEQFF
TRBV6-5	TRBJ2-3	CASSSTAFAGTFHTDTQYF
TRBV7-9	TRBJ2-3	CASRGQFTDTQYF
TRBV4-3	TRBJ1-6	CASSQGIPSEEYNSPLHF
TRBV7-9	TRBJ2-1	CASSSGTSGLEQFF
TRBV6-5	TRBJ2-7	CASSYEASGRVRSEQYF
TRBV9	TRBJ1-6	CASSAGQTYSPLHF
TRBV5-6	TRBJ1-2	CASSWGIIDVVFF
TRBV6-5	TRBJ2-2	CASSYSGSSTGELFF
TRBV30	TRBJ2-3	CAWSGYGGGGDTQYF
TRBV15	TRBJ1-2	CATSRRVSGSYGYTF
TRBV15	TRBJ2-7	CATSRPTSGGSYEQYF
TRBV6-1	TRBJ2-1	CASSESPFPPYNEQFF
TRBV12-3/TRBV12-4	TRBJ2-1	CASSLIFAQQFF
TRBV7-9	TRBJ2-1	CASRPGGLAGHVPDNEQFF
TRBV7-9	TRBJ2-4	CASSAATGAKNIQYF
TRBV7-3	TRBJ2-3	CASSQTWSDTQYF
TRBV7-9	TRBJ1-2	CASSLFPSDYGYTF
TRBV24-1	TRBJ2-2	CATSALGTSDIAGELFF
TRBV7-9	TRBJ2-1	CASSLERGGAQFF
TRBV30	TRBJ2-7	CAWGSGGMTEQYF
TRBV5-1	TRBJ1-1	CASSVANRGDGNTEAFF
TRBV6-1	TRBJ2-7	CASNRGTSYEQYF
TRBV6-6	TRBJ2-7	CASSYYDRSYEQYF
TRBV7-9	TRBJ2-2	CASSNLAGLTGELFF
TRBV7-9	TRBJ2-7	CASSIRGQNSYEQYF